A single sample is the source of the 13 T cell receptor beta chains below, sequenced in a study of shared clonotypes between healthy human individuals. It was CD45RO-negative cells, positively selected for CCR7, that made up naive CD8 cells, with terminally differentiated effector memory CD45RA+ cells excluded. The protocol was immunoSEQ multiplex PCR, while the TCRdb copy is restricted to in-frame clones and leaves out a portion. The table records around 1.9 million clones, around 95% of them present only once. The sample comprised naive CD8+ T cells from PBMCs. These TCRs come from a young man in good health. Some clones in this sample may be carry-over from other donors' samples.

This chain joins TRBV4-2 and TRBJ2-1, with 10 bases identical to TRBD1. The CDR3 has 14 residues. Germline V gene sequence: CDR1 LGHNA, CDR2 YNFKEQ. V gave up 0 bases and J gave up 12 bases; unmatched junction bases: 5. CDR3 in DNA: TGTGCCAGCAGCCAAGAAGAGGACAGGGGGTGGCAGTTCTTC. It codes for CASSQEEDRGWQFF.

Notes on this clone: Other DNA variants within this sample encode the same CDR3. For the CDR3, the DNA is TGTGCCAGCAGCCTCGGGAGGGGGTCCTACGAGCAGTACTTC. It is translated as CASSLGRGSYEQYF. This chain joins TRBV27 and TRBJ2-7, with 8 bases aligning to TRBD2. CDR3 length equals 14 residues. Germline V gene sequence: CDR1 MNHEY, CDR2 SMNVEV (reference sequence). After removal of 6 bases from V and 1 base from J, the junction contained 5 bases not matched to a gene.

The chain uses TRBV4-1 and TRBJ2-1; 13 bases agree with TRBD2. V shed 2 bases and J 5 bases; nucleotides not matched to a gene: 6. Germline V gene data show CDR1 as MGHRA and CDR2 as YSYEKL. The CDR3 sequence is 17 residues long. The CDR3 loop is CASSQFPGLAGNNEQFF. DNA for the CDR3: TGCGCCAGCAGCCAATTCCCGGGACTAGCGGGGAACAATGAGCAGTTCTTC.

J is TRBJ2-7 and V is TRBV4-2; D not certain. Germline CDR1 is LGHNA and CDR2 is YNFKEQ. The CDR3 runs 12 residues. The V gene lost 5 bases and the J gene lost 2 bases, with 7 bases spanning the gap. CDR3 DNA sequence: TGTGCCAGCAGCGGGCAGGCCTACGAGCAGTACTTC. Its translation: CASSGQAYEQYF.

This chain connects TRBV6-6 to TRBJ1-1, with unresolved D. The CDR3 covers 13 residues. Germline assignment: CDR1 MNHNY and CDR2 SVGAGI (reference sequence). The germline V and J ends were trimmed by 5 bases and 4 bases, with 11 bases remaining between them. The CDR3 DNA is TGTGCCAGCAGTCTCCATATCGTCACTGAAGCTTTCTTT. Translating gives CASSLHIVTEAFF.

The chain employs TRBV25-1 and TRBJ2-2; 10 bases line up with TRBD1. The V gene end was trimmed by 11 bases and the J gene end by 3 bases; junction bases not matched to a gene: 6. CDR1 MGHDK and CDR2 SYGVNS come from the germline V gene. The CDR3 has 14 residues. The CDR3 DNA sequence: TGTGCCGCCCAGGGACAGGGGTACACCGGGGAGCTGTTTTTT. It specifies CAAQGQGYTGELFF.

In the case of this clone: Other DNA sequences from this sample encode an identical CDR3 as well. The CDR3 protein is CASSLSSYEQYF. For the CDR3, the DNA is TGTGCCAGCAGCTTATCTTCCTACGAGCAGTACTTC. The chain has TRBV7-9 and TRBJ2-7; D is unclear. The CDR3 runs to 12 residues. The germline CDR1 and CDR2 sequences are SEHNR and FQNEAQ (reference sequence). Trimming took off 2 bases at V and 1 base at J, with 3 bases between the two ends.

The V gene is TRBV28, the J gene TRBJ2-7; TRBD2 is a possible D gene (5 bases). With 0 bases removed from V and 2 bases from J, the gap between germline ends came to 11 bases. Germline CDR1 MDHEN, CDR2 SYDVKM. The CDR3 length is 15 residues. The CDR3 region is CASSLWRVPTYEQYF. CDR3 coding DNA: TGTGCCAGCAGTTTATGGCGGGTCCCTACCTACGAGCAGTACTTC.

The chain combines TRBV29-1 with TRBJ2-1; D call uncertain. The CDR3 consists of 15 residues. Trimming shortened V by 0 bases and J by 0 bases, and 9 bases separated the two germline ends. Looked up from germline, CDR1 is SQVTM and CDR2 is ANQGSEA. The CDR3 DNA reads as TGCAGCGTTGAAGAGCGGATCCCCTCCTACAATGAGCAGTTCTTC. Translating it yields CSVEERIPSYNEQFF.

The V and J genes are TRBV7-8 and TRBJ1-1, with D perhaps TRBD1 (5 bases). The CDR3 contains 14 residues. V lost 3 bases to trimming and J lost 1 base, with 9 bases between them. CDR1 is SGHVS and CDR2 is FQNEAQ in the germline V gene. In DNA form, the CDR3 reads TGTGCCAGCAGCTTCAAGAGGGGGAACACTGAAGCTTTCTTT. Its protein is CASSFKRGNTEAFF.

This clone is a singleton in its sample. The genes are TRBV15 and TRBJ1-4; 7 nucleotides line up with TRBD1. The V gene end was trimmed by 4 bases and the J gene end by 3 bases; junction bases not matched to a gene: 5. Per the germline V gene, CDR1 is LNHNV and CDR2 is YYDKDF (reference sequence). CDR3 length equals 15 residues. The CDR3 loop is CATSTRQGANEKLFF. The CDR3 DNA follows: TGTGCCACCAGCACGCGACAGGGCGCTAATGAAAAACTGTTTTTT.

DNA for the CDR3: TGTGCCACCAGCAGGACCCTAGCGGGACCTAGCACAGATACGCAGTATTTT. It specifies CATSRTLAGPSTDTQYF. J is TRBJ2-3 and V is TRBV15, with 9 bases fitting TRBD2. Germline V gene data show CDR1 as LNHNV and CDR2 as YYDKDF (reference sequence). Germline trimming cut 3 bases from V and 0 bases from J; bases unmatched to any gene: 7. This CDR3 contains 17 residues.

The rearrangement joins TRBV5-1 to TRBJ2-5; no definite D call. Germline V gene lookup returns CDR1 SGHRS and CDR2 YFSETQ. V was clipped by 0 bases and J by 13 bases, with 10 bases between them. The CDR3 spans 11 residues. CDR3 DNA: TGCGCCAGCAGCTTGGGCCAGGAACTGTACTTC. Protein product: CASSLGQELYF.